The 14 T cell receptor beta chains reported below all come from one sample, sequenced in a study of blood T cells in healthy people across ages. The second PCR ran roughly 7 to 12 cycles with a sample-barcoded 5' primer and J-beta primers. A single record per CDR3 protein comes from TCRdb applying MiXCR to the 5' RACE reads. The sample records around 870,000 distinct CDR3 sequences, 29% being singletons. The sequenced sample consisted of blood. Receptor source: a woman older than 75 in good health.

This clonotype came up a few times. A much larger clonotype is one base distant, so this may be a read error. The chain joins TRBV29-1 to TRBJ1-1, with D possibly being TRBD1 (5 bases). Germline assignment: CDR1 SQVTM and CDR2 ANQGSEA. CDR3 size: 14 residues. CDR3 sequence reads: CSVVGTPRNTGAFF. CDR3 DNA: TGCAGCGTTGTCGGGACCCCAAGGAACACTGGAGCTTTCTTT.

This clonotype was recorded at least ten times. The rearrangement links TRBV7-2 to TRBJ2-1; 11 nucleotides agree with TRBD2. Trimming took 5 bases from V and 10 from J; bases not matched to a gene: 10. CDR1 is SGHTA and CDR2 is FQGNSA in the germline V gene. The CDR3 contains 15 residues. The CDR3, as DNA: TGTGCCAGCAGCGCTACTAGCGGGGGTTCCTTGGAGCAGTTCTTC. Protein sequence: CASSATSGGSLEQFF.

This clonotype was observed many times. The V and J genes are TRBV6-2 or TRBV6-3 and TRBJ2-5, with 7 bases fitting TRBD2. CDR3 length: 17 residues. CDR1 is MNHEY, CDR2 SVGEGT, per germline. V dropped 2 bases and J dropped 5; count of bases not matched to a gene: 14. DNA for the CDR3: TGTGCCAGCAGTTACCCCCGGTTGACTAGCCAAGGGGAGACCCAGTACTTC. The encoded protein is CASSYPRLTSQGETQYF.

This clonotype was counted ten times or more. This sequence joins TRBV5-5 and TRBJ2-5; TRBD2 might be the D (5 bases). CDR1 SGHKS and CDR2 YYEKEE come from the germline V gene (reference sequence). There are 15 residues in the CDR3. V lost 2 bases and J 4 bases, leaving 15 bases between the germline ends. CDR3 sequence reads: CASSFSTRVGETQYF. The DNA of the CDR3 is TGTGCCAGCAGCTTTTCAACTAGGGTCGGAGAGACCCAGTACTTC.

The V gene is TRBV7-9, the J gene TRBJ2-1; 12 nucleotides match TRBD2. Losses at the gene ends were 0 bases for V and 10 bases for J; bases not matched to a gene: 7. The germline V gene encodes CDR1 SEHNR and CDR2 FQNEAQ (reference sequence). The CDR3 sequence is 16 residues long. CDR3 in DNA: TGTGCCAGCAGCTTAGCGCTAGCGGGGGGGCCTGGAGAGCAGTTCTTC. It is translated as CASSLALAGGPGEQFF.

This clonotype was recorded many times. The chain joins TRBV21-1 to TRBJ2-7. TRBV21-1 is an annotated pseudogene. The CDR3 is 12 amino acids. CDR3: CASRVKRSEQYF. As DNA, the CDR3 is TGTGCCAGCAGGGTTAAAAGGTCCGAGCAGTACTTC.

This clonotype was counted ten times or more. The V gene is TRBV7-2, the J gene TRBJ2-1, with TRBD2 identical over 7 bases. This CDR3 is built from 15 residues. Germline CDR1 and CDR2: SGHTA and FQGNSA. The junction had 8 bases not matched to a gene; V was cut back by 5 bases and J by 4 bases. CDR3 loop: CASSTRPSGYNEQFF. In DNA form, the CDR3 reads TGTGCCAGCAGCACCCGCCCTAGCGGATACAATGAGCAGTTCTTC. The full variable domain, rest sourced from reference TRBV7-2 and TRBJ2-1, is GAGVSQSPSNKVTEKGKDVELRCDPISGHTALYWYRQSLGQGLEFLIYFQGNSAPDKSGLPSDRFSAERTGGSVSTLTIQRTQQEDSAVYLCASSTRPSGYNEQFFGPGTRLTVL.

This rearrangement joins TRBV20-1 to TRBJ2-3; possible D gene TRBD2, 6 bases. This CDR3 region has 16 residues. Germline CDR1 and CDR2: DFQATT and SNEGSKA (reference sequence). Trimming stripped 0 bases from V and 4 bases from J, with 17 bases between. The CDR3 DNA follows: TGCAGTGCTAGAGAGTGGCTAGCGCCCGTTTCAGATACGCAGTATTTT. Protein: CSAREWLAPVSDTQYF.

This clonotype occurred a few times. The V and J genes are TRBV5-5 and TRBJ1-2, with 9 positions matching TRBD1. The trim removed 4 bases at V and 4 bases at J, leaving 11 bases unmatched. Germline CDR1 is SGHKS and CDR2 is YYEKEE (reference sequence). CDR3 length equals 16 residues. For the CDR3, the DNA is TGTGCCAGCAGCGTGTCCGGGACAGGGATTTTCTATGGCTACACCTTC. Its protein product is CASSVSGTGIFYGYTF.

The CDR3: CASKTGVPTGELFF. CDR3 bases: TGTGCCAGCAAGACGGGGGTTCCCACCGGGGAGCTGTTTTTT. This chain connects TRBV7-2 to TRBJ2-2; tentatively, D is TRBD2 (6 bases). Germline V gene lookup returns CDR1 SGHTA and CDR2 FQGNSA. Between the trimmed V and J ends, which lost 7 bases and 4 bases, there was a span of 13 bases. This CDR3 region has 14 residues.

The chain has TRBV3-1 and TRBJ2-5; weak D call: TRBD1 (6 bases). TRBJ2-4 matches the DNA end more closely, so the J call is doubtful. Germline V gene sequence: CDR1 LGHDT, CDR2 YNNKEL (reference sequence). There are 13 residues in the CDR3. CDR3 in amino acids: CASSQAGVCIQYF. The CDR3 DNA reads TGTGCCAGCAGCCAAGCAGGGGTCTGCATTCAGTACTTC.

V usage is TRBV28 and J usage is TRBJ2-5; 9 bases fit TRBD1. Germline V CDR1 and CDR2: MDHEN, SYDVKM. This CDR3 spans 15 amino acids. After removal of 2 bases from V and 6 bases from J, the junction contained 7 bases not matched to a gene. In DNA form, the CDR3 reads TGTGCCAGCAGTTTAAAGGGGACAGGGCGACAGACCCAGTACTTC. Encoded protein: CASSLKGTGRQTQYF.

This clonotype has a count of ten or more. This chain joins TRBV5-5 and TRBJ1-5; no firm D call. This CDR3 contains 13 residues. The germline V gene encodes CDR1 SGHKS and CDR2 YYEKEE (reference sequence). Trimming took off 1 base at V and 5 bases at J, with 7 bases between the two ends. The CDR3 DNA follows: TGTGCCAGCAGCTTGTTCCCAGATCAGCCCCAGCATTTT. The encoded protein is CASSLFPDQPQHF.

This clonotype was seen many times. CDR3: CASSRLESPYEQYF. CDR3 in DNA: TGTGCCAGCAGCCGACTCGAGTCCCCTTACGAGCAGTACTTC. This chain uses TRBV11-2 with TRBJ2-7; D not certain. Trimming took off 5 bases at V and 4 bases at J, with 15 bases between the two ends. Per germline, CDR1 SGHAT and CDR2 FQNNGV. The CDR3 consists of 14 residues. Filled out from reference TRBV11-2 and TRBJ2-7, the complete variable domain reads EAGVAQSPRYKIIEKRQSVAFWCNPISGHATLYWYQQILGQGPKLLIQFQNNGVVDDSQLPKDRFSAERLKGVDSTLKIQPAKLEDSAVYLCASSRLESPYEQYFGPGTRLTVT.